These 3 T cell receptor beta chains originate from one sample sequenced in a study of T cells after yellow fever vaccination (dated by TCRdb to about 2019). Library prep was done by 5' RACE. Sequencing took place on an Illumina HiSeq 2500. TCRdb reprocessing: public reads trimmed at Q25 with fastp, clones called with MiXCR, in-frame beta chains kept. Entries that share a CDR3 protein sequence are merged under the most common genes and DNA. This sample has about 22,000 distinct CDR3 sequences in its table, and less than 5.5% of those were observed once. Together, the top ten hold 20% of the sample. Taken with the paper, the label for treatment or condition translates to: live attenuated yellow fever vaccine strain. The input for sequencing was PBMCs, either bulk or a sorted T-cell subset (CD4+, CD8+, memory, or dextramer-sorted; not recorded which), taken roughly 45 days after the first yellow fever vaccination. The source of these receptors is a man younger than 30 who received the YFV17D yellow fever vaccine.

This clonotype was observed at least ten times. Here the CDR3 reads CASSLVAAGGLSEQFF. The CDR3 region has the DNA TGCGCCAGCAGCTTGGTTGCAGCGGGGGGGCTGAGTGAGCAGTTCTTC. The rearrangement links TRBV5-1 to TRBJ2-1, with TRBD2 matching 10 bases. V lost 0 bases to trimming and J lost 9 bases; unmatched junction nucleotides: 9. The CDR3 is 16 amino acids. CDR1 is SGHRS, CDR2 YFSETQ, per germline. The full variable domain, in which reference TRBV5-1 and TRBJ2-1 provide the parts outside the CDR3, is KAGVTQTPRYLIKTRGQQVTLSCSPISGHRSVSWYQQTPGQGLQFLFEYFSETQRNKGNFPGRFSGRQFSNSRSEMNVSTLELGDSALYLCASSLVAAGGLSEQFFGPGTRLTVL.

This clonotype was recorded at least ten times. The rearrangement joins TRBV7-9 to TRBJ1-6, with a possible D match to TRBD1 (6 bases). V lost 2 bases and J lost 11, with 10 bases in between. CDR3 size: 13 residues. Germline lookup yields CDR1 SEHNR and CDR2 FQNEAQ (reference sequence). CDR3 region: CASSLQGNTPLHF. The CDR3 region has the DNA TGTGCCAGCAGCTTACAGGGGAATACACCCCTCCACTTT.

There are many counts of this clonotype. This rearrangement joins TRBV19 to TRBJ1-5, with TRBD1 matching over 7 bases. The germline gives CDR1 LNHDA, CDR2 SQIVND (reference sequence). The CDR3 extends over 16 amino acids. V lost 3 bases and J lost 1; bases outside the gene matches: 6. The CDR3, as DNA: TGTGCCAGTAGTATCCTTCTCAGGGGGAGCAATCAGCCCCAGCATTTT. Residues: CASSILLRGSNQPQHF.